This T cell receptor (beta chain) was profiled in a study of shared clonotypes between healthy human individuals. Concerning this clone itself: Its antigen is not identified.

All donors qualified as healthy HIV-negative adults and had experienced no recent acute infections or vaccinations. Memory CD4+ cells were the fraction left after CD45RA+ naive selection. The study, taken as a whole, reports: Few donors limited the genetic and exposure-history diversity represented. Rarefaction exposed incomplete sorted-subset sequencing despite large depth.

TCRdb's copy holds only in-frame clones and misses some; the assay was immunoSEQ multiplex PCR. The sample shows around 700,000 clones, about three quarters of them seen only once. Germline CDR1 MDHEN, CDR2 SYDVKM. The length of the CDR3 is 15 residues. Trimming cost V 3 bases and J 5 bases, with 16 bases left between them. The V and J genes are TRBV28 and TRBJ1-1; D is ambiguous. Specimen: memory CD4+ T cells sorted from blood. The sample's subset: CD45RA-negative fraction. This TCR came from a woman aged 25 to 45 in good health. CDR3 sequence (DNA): TGTGCCAGCAGTTTCCGTCCGGACTCGGCAACTGAAGCTTTCTTT. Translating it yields CASSFRPDSATEAFF. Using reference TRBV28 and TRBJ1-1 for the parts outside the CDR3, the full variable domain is DVKVTQSSRYLVKRTGEKVFLECVQDMDHENMFWYRQDPGLGLRLIYFSYDVKMKEKGDIPEGYSVSREKKERFSLILESASTNQTSMYLCASSFRPDSATEAFFGQGTRLTVV.